The clone carrying this T cell receptor (beta chain) was recorded at least ten times. The antigen remains undetermined. The CDR3 has 16 amino acids. The V gene's germline CDR1 is SGHTA and CDR2 FQGNSA. Trimming cost V 3 bases and J 1 base, with 13 bases left between them. These data are taken from a study of T cell repertoires in cytomegalovirus infection. As for the study in general: Shared public TCR beta signatures pointed to both CMV infection and a matching HLA type.

One entry per CDR3 protein, called by TCRdb with MiXCR from the reads. Of 290,000 or so distinct CDR3 sequences listed, roughly 25% were seen once; the top ten hold about 15%. Study conclusions and caveats: HLA-C-restricted TCR beta clonotypes specific for CMV led the ex vivo response.

This chain connects TRBV7-2 to TRBJ2-4, with a weak D call TRBD1 (6 bases). The sample comprised PBMCs. This clonotype was sampled from a human donor in good health (CMV status not recorded). Some clones in this sample may be carry-over from other donors' samples. The CDR3 sequence is CASSFYRVVAKNIQYF. The CDR3 DNA sequence: TGTGCCAGCAGCTTCTACAGGGTCGTTGCCAAAAACATTCAGTACTTC.